This is a list of T cell receptor beta chains from one sample in a study of shared clonotypes between healthy human individuals. The table came from immunoSEQ multiplex PCR; TCRdb's copy has only in-frame clones and leaves some out. There are around 990,000 clones in the sample; around three quarters occur only once, and 0.89% lies in the top ten. The sample consisted of memory CD4+ T cells from PBMCs. These receptors all come from a man aged 18 to 35 in good health. Some clones in this sample may be carry-over from other donors' samples. Each CDR3 is given with its conserved first and last residue. The D gene is left open where the match is weak. Rows may omit the clone size; those that give it use once, few, many or a size class.

v_gene	j_gene	abundance	d_gene	CDR3aa	CDR3nt
TRBV30	TRBJ2-1	-	-	CAWSDEGDNEQFF	TGTGCCTGGAGTGACGAGGGAGACAATGAGCAGTTCTTC
TRBV27	TRBJ2-6	-	-	CASSSPTMAGANVLTF	TGTGCCAGCAGTTCCCCGACAATGGCAGGGGCCAACGTCCTGACTTTC
TRBV28	TRBJ2-4	few	-	CASSSLGQTYRGENIQYF	TGTGCCAGCAGTTCCCTGGGTCAGACTTACCGAGGGGAAAACATTCAGTACTTC
TRBV28	TRBJ1-1	many	-	CASIRPQGLEAFF	TGTGCCAGCATCCGACCCCAGGGGTTGGAAGCTTTCTTT
TRBV27	TRBJ1-2	-	-	CASSLSPLVENYGYTF	TGTGCCAGCAGTTTATCCCCCCTCGTAGAAAACTATGGCTACACCTTC
TRBV7-3	TRBJ1-2	-	TRBD1	CASSPQGTGRDYTF	TGTGCCAGCAGCCCCCAGGGGACAGGGAGGGACTACACCTTC
TRBV29-1	TRBJ2-5	few	TRBD2	CSILGTSGNGETQYF	TGCAGCATACTAGGGACTAGCGGGAACGGAGAGACCCAGTACTTC
TRBV5-1	TRBJ1-1	-	-	CASSLAGSPTEAFF	TGCGCCAGCAGCTTGGCCGGATCCCCCACTGAAGCTTTCTTT
TRBV7-7	TRBJ2-1	-	TRBD1	CASSLGQGSNEQFF	TGTGCCAGCAGCTTAGGACAGGGTAGTAATGAGCAGTTCTTC
TRBV30	TRBJ2-1	-	TRBD2	CALRLAGVINEQFF	TGTGCCTTACGACTAGCGGGAGTGATAAATGAGCAGTTCTTC
TRBV7-8	TRBJ2-7	-	-	CASSLAQKREEQYF	TGTGCCAGCAGCTTAGCCCAAAAACGTGAGGAGCAGTACTTC
TRBV11-3	TRBJ2-3	-	-	CASSLFSGSTDTQYF	TGTGCCAGCAGCTTATTTTCGGGTAGCACAGATACGCAGTATTTT
TRBV4-1	TRBJ2-7	-	-	CASSLQARDPTYEQYF	TGCGCCAGCAGCCTCCAGGCCCGAGACCCAACTTACGAGCAGTACTTC